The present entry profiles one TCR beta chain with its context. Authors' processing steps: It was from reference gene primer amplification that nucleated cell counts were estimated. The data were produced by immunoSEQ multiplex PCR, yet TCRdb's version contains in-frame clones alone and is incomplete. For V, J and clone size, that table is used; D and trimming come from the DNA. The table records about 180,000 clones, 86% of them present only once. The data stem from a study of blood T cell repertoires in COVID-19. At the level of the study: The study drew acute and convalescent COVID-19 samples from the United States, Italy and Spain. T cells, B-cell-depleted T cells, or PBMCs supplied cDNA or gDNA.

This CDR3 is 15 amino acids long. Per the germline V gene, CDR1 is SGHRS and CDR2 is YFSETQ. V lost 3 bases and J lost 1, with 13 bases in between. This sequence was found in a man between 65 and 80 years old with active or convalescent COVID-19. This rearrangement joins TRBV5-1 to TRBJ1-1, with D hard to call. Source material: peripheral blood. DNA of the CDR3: TGCGCCAGCAGCTGGGCAAGAAATTCGAACACTGAAGCTTTCTTT. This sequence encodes CASSWARNSNTEAFF.